Here is one T cell receptor beta chain with its context. Antigen: not known. This sample is part of a study of beta chain features in type 1 diabetes. About the study: In age, gender and cell yields, patients were similar to healthy donors. Study-wide results and limits: In the patient group, naive, central memory and Treg TCRB repertoires seemed more alike than in the healthy donor group. The study found moderately but significantly shorter TCRB CDR3s in all four CD4+ subsets of Type 1 diabetes patients. PCR may have favored shorter templates equally in patients and controls.

Every isolated RNA sample was fully reverse transcribed, so sequencing captured expressed TCRB transcripts. Sequencing used immunoSEQ multiplex PCR; TCRdb keeps in-frame clones, though not all of them. The sample lists roughly 400,000 clones, 9.5% to 10% seen once, with about 0.64% in the top ten. Trimming at V came to 4 bases and at J to 2 bases, leaving 7 bases not matched to a gene. CDR1 is SEHNR and CDR2 is FQNEAQ in the germline V gene (reference sequence). This CDR3 is built from 15 residues. This sequence was found in a young man with type 1 diabetes. The sequenced material came from central memory CD4+ T cells from blood. This chain connects TRBV7-9 to TRBJ2-7, with 8 positions matching TRBD1. The DNA for the CDR3 is TGTGCCAGCAGCTCGGACAGGGCCCCCACCTACGAGCAGTACTTC. This gives the protein CASSSDRAPTYEQYF.